A few counts support the clone carrying this T cell receptor (beta chain). Its antigen is not known. The entry originates in a study of CD8 T cells in ankylosing spondylitis. Study-wide findings and caveats: As for the disease-linked clones, they showed a CD8+ phenotype and occurred at relatively low frequencies in peripheral blood. A subset of motif variants has previously been described in the synovial fluid and blood of reactive arthritis. Ankylosing spondylitis blood appeared to carry a characteristic TCR beta motif of several highly homologous variants. Within matched ankylosing spondylitis synovial fluid, disease-linked clones were reportedly significantly enriched.

5'-RACE, quantitative and with molecular barcodes, yielded the TCR beta libraries. TCRdb itself ran the 5' RACE reads through MiXCR, one entry per CDR3 protein. The sample carries fewer than 500,000 distinct CDR3 sequences, 25% to 30% recorded once. The CDR3 contains 13 residues. The V end lost 3 bases, the J end lost 5 bases, and 10 bases lay between the germline ends. CDR1 is DFQATT, CDR2 SNEGSKA, per germline (reference sequence). The gene calls are TRBV20-1 and TRBJ2-2; the D gene is possibly TRBD1 (6 bases). The clonotype originates from a male donor with ankylosing spondylitis. Sample: blood, either unsorted or a sorted T cell fraction (not recorded which). The CDR3 nucleotides read TGCAGTGCTAGCTCAGGGGAAACCGGGGAGCTGTTTTTT. Protein sequence: CSASSGETGELFF.